Listed below are T cell receptor beta chains from one sample, sequenced in a study of CD8 T cells in ankylosing spondylitis. TCRdb fed the 5' RACE reads into MiXCR, producing one record per CDR3 protein. The data hold about 800,000 distinct CDR3 sequences, with about 12% observed a single time. Sequences were obtained from blood, either unsorted or a sorted T cell fraction (not recorded which). The origin of the receptors is a male donor with ankylosing spondylitis. Each CDR3 is given with its conserved first and last residue. A D gene is named only where the DNA matches it firmly. Clone size is shown for a subset of rows, as once, few, many or a class of expanded clone.

CDR3 protein | CDR3 DNA | V gene | D gene | J gene | CDR3 length | clone size
CASSPYRRETQYF | TGTGCCAGCTCACCCTATAGACGGGAGACCCAGTACTTC | TRBV18 | - | TRBJ2-5 | 13 | few
CASSQVRETQYF | TGTGCCAGCAGCCAAGTTAGAGAGACCCAGTACTTC | TRBV3-1 | - | TRBJ2-5 | 12 | many
CSATQRGGWETQYF | TGCAGTGCTACCCAGCGGGGGGGTTGGGAGACCCAGTACTTC | TRBV20-1 | TRBD2 | TRBJ2-5 | 14 | -
CSARDFRQGPSPLHF | TGCAGTGCTAGAGATTTTAGACAGGGGCCCTCACCCCTCCACTTT | TRBV20-1 | TRBD1 | TRBJ1-6 | 15 | few
CAIGSRSGGGINEQFF | TGTGCCATCGGATCCCGGAGTGGGGGAGGGATCAATGAGCAGTTCTTC | TRBV10-3 | TRBD2 | TRBJ2-1 | 16 | -
CASSPGTAPYNEQFF | TGTGCCAGCAGTCCCGGGACAGCCCCCTACAATGAGCAGTTCTTC | TRBV28 | TRBD1 | TRBJ2-1 | 15 | few
CASSGWGNIQYF | TGTGCCAGTAGTGGCTGGGGAAACATTCAGTACTTC | TRBV19 | - | TRBJ2-4 | 12 | few
CASSQDEGMSGYTF | TGCGCCAGCAGCCAGGATGAGGGTATGAGTGGCTACACCTTC | TRBV5-1 | - | TRBJ1-2 | 14 | many
CATSRGLQNQPQHF | TGTGCCACCAGCAGAGGTTTACAGAATCAGCCCCAGCATTTT | TRBV15 | - | TRBJ1-5 | 14 | -
CASSLRDINEQFF | TGCGCCAGCAGCTTACGGGATATCAATGAGCAGTTCTTC | TRBV4-3 | - | TRBJ2-1 | 13 | -
CASSPNVGTGGHNEQFF | TGTGCCAGCAGCCCTAACGTCGGGACAGGGGGGCACAATGAGCAGTTCTTC | TRBV12-3/TRBV12-4 | TRBD1 | TRBJ2-1 | 17 | -
CASSYTGLEAFF | TGTGCCAGCAGCTATACAGGGCTTGAAGCTTTCTTT | TRBV12-3/TRBV12-4 | - | TRBJ1-1 | 12 | -
CASSSGLALPTGELFF | TGTGCCAGCAGTTCGGGACTAGCGCTTCCCACCGGGGAGCTGTTTTTT | TRBV28 | TRBD2 | TRBJ2-2 | 16 | -
CASSLFGNEKLFF | TGTGCCAGCAGTTTATTTGGCAATGAAAAACTGTTTTTT | TRBV7-2 | - | TRBJ1-4 | 13 | -
CSARRNSQETQYF | TGCAGTGCAAGGAGGAACTCCCAAGAGACCCAGTACTTC | TRBV20-1 | - | TRBJ2-5 | 13 | few
CASSNQWGSEQYF | TGTGCCAGCAGTAATCAGTGGGGGAGCGAGCAGTACTTC | TRBV3-1 | - | TRBJ2-7 | 13 | -
CSVEATTHSAGPFYEQYF | TGCAGCGTTGAAGCCACCACCCACTCTGCGGGTCCCTTCTACGAGCAGTACTTC | TRBV29-1 | - | TRBJ2-7 | 18 | many
CSAPGGKPYYNSPLHF | TGCAGTGCTCCCGGGGGGAAGCCCTACTATAATTCACCCCTCCACTTT | TRBV20-1 | - | TRBJ1-6 | 16 | few
CATSRGYDEAFF | TGTGCCACCAGCAGAGGCTACGACGAAGCTTTCTTT | TRBV15 | - | TRBJ1-1 | 12 | many
CASSFIGTEAFF | TGTGCCAGCAGCTTTATAGGCACTGAAGCTTTCTTT | TRBV7-2 | - | TRBJ1-1 | 12 | -
CASSSRQDNSPLHF | TGCGCCAGCAGCTCTCGACAAGATAATTCACCCCTCCACTTT | TRBV5-1 | - | TRBJ1-6 | 14 | -
CSARLAAQETQYF | TGCAGTGCTAGACTTGCCGCCCAAGAGACCCAGTACTTC | TRBV20-1 | - | TRBJ2-5 | 13 | -
CSVLTDSYGYTF | TGCAGCGTCCTGACAGATTCCTATGGCTACACCTTC | TRBV29-1 | - | TRBJ1-2 | 12 | -
CAISTRQNTEAFF | TGTGCCATCAGCACCCGACAGAACACTGAAGCTTTCTTT | TRBV10-3 | - | TRBJ1-1 | 13 | once
CSAWEREGYNEQFF | TGCAGCGCATGGGAGCGGGAGGGATACAATGAGCAGTTCTTC | TRBV20-1 | TRBD2 | TRBJ2-1 | 14 | -
CASRTSGGTEAFF | TGTGCCAGCAGGACGTCGGGGGGGACTGAAGCTTTCTTT | TRBV6-1 | - | TRBJ1-1 | 13 | -
CAISAGQVVTEAFF | TGTGCCATCAGTGCGGGACAGGTTGTCACTGAAGCTTTCTTT | TRBV10-3 | TRBD1 | TRBJ1-1 | 14 | few
CSARSRVGNYGYTF | TGCAGTGCTAGGTCCCGGGTGGGGAACTATGGCTACACCTTC | TRBV20-1 | - | TRBJ1-2 | 14 | many